This T cell receptor beta chain was identified during a study of blood T cell repertoires in COVID-19. About the research overall: Samples representing acute and convalescent COVID-19 were sourced from the United States, Italy and Spain. T cells, B-cell-depleted T cells, or PBMCs supplied cDNA or gDNA.

Source study methods: How many nucleated cells were present was estimated from reference gene primer amplification. Repertoires were generated with immunoSEQ multiplex PCR, while TCRdb's copy carries only in-frame clones and drops some. The V and J calls and clone size were taken over from that table, and D and trimming were inferred from the DNA. This sample carries 45,000 to 60,000 clones, roughly 80% of them seen once, and the ten largest clones take 13% to 15%. Trimming took off 5 bases at V and 5 bases at J, with 13 bases between the two ends. The CDR3 contains 13 residues. Germline V gene lookup returns CDR1 SGHNT and CDR2 YENEEA.

The sample comprised peripheral blood. V usage is TRBV11-3 and J usage is TRBJ2-7, with D possibly being TRBD1 (6 bases). This sequence originates from a human donor with acute or convalescent COVID-19. The donor label of this sample is uncertain. As DNA, the CDR3 is TGTGCCAGCAGCACCGGGACATCCAACGAGCAGTACTTC. Translation: CASSTGTSNEQYF.